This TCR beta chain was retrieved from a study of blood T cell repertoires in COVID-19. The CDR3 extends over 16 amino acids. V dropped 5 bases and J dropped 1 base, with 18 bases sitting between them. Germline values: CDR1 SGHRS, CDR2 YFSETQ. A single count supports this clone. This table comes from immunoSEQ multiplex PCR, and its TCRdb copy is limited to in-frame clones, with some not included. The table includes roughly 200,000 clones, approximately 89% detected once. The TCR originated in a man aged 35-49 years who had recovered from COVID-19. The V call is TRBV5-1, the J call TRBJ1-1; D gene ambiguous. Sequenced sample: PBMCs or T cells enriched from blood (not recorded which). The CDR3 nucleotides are TGCGCCAGCAGATACGATTCTAGCTTAACGAACACTGAAGCTTTCTTT. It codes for CASRYDSSLTNTEAFF.